The entry below describes one TCR beta chain. Its antigen is undetermined. These data come from a study of monozygotic twins with cystic fibrosis. Study outcomes and limitations: Monozygotic CF twin pairs shared significantly more nucleotide-identical clonotypes than unrelated CF individuals did.

This table comes from immunoSEQ multiplex PCR, and its TCRdb copy is limited to in-frame clones, with some not included. This sample has 34,000 or so clones, with about 89% found just once. The sample consisted of blood. The sequence derives from a boy aged 2 to 10 with cystic fibrosis.

This CDR3 is CASSLVRMSGNTIYF. The CDR3 DNA reads as TGTGCCAGCAGCTTGGTGCGAATGTCTGGAAACACCATATATTTT. This chain connects TRBV5-7 to TRBJ1-3; D call uncertain. TRBV5-7 is an ORF; its function is uncertain. Deletions cut 0 bases from V and 1 base from J, with 8 bases between. The CDR3 consists of 15 residues.